The clone carrying this TCR beta chain was detected many times. Antigen: not known. MiXCR, applied by TCRdb to the RT-PCR reads, yields one record per CDR3 protein. This sample has almost 250,000 distinct CDR3 sequences, with 12% found just once. The CDR3 loop spans 15 amino acids. The germline CDR1 and CDR2 sequences are PRHDT and FYEKMQ (reference sequence). The V gene lost 0 bases and the J gene lost 1 base, with 9 bases spanning the gap. These data originate in a study of response to subunit inactivated influenza vaccine. Study-wide results and caveats: Few new T cells, the authors suggested, are recruited by each seasonal influenza vaccination.

Sequenced material: non-naive T cells sorted from PBMCs, taken roughly 15 days before vaccination. The V call is TRBV13, the J call TRBJ1-1; D not certain. The source of this sequence is a man in his forties or fifties who received an inactivated influenza vaccine. CDR3 amino acids: CASSLGINRNTEAFF. The CDR3 nucleotides are TGTGCCAGCAGCTTAGGAATTAACAGGAACACTGAAGCTTTCTTT.